One sample yielded the 5 T cell receptor beta chains listed below, sequenced in a study of blood T cell repertoires in COVID-19. Assay used: immunoSEQ multiplex PCR; TCRdb lists only in-frame clones, some missing. The sample has tens of thousands of clones, roughly 80% seen once. Source material: peripheral blood. Receptors originate from a woman aged 80 or over with active or convalescent COVID-19.

This chain connects TRBV5-1 to TRBJ2-6, with D perhaps matching TRBD1 (5 bases). The CDR3 is 17 amino acids. Trimming took off 4 bases at V and 0 bases at J, with 14 bases between the two ends. CDR1 is SGHRS, CDR2 YFSETQ, per germline. The CDR3 region is CASSRGQGASGANVLTF. The DNA of the CDR3 is TGCGCCAGCAGCCGTGGCCAAGGGGCCTCTGGGGCCAACGTCCTGACTTTC.

V usage is TRBV11-2 and J usage is TRBJ2-4, with TRBD1 matching 7 bases. V shed 4 bases, J shed 2 bases, and the junction held 5 bases outside the gene matches. CDR3 length: 15 residues. Germline CDR1 and CDR2: SGHAT and FQNNGV. The CDR3, as DNA: TGTGCCAGCAGCTCCCACAGGGGTACCAAAAACATTCAGTACTTC. Translation: CASSSHRGTKNIQYF.

The J gene is TRBJ2-3, the V gene TRBV7-2, with a possible D match to TRBD1 (6 bases). The CDR3 sequence is 14 residues long. CDR1 is SGHTA, CDR2 FQGNSA, per germline. Trimming stripped 2 bases from V and 2 bases from J, with 8 bases between. CDR3: CASSLQGFTDTQYF. In DNA form, the CDR3 reads TGTGCCAGCAGCTTACAGGGGTTCACAGATACGCAGTATTTT.

The chain joins TRBV19 to TRBJ1-4, with TRBD1 as a possible D gene (5 bases). Germline loops: CDR1 LNHDA, CDR2 SQIVND (reference sequence). The CDR3 is made up of 13 amino acids. V lost 8 bases to trimming and J lost 8 bases, with 15 bases between them. The CDR3 is CASSGRRREKLFF. Here the CDR3 DNA reads TGTGCCAGTTCAGGGCGGCGTCGCGAAAAACTGTTTTTT. Supplemented by reference TRBV19 and TRBJ1-4, the full variable domain reads DGGITQSPKYLFRKEGQNVTLSCEQNLNHDAMYWYRQDPGQGLRLIYYSQIVNDFQKGDIAEGYSVSREKKESFPLTVTSAQKNPTAFYLCASSGRRREKLFFGSGTQLSVL.

This chain links TRBV6-4 with TRBJ1-2; the match to TRBD1 covers 8 bases. CDR3 size: 13 residues. With 6 bases clipped from V and 6 bases from J, the junction kept 6 bases outside the gene matches. CDR1 and CDR2 (germline): MRHNA, SNTAGT. In nucleotides, the CDR3 is TGTGCCAGCAGCGCCGGGACAGGTGATGGCTACACCTTC. It codes for CASSAGTGDGYTF.